This TCR beta chain was sequenced for a study of blood T cell repertoires in COVID-19. Study overall: The study drew acute and convalescent COVID-19 samples from the United States, Italy and Spain.

Measured with immunoSEQ multiplex PCR; TCRdb has only the in-frame clones, and not every one. Of 150,000 or so clones listed, approximately 80% are singletons. CDR1 and CDR2 (germline): MNHEY, SMNVEV (reference sequence). The CDR3 consists of 14 residues. The V end lost 2 bases, the J end lost 2 bases, and 9 bases lay between the germline ends. The sequenced material came from peripheral blood. V is TRBV27 and J is TRBJ1-2, with D hard to call. This TCR derives from a woman aged 55-75 years with COVID-19, enrolled during active disease. CDR3 sequence reads: CASSLSERNYGYTF. The CDR3 nucleotides read TGTGCCAGCAGTTTAAGTGAACGGAACTATGGCTACACCTTC.